Listed here are 28 T cell receptor beta chains from one sample, sequenced in a study of early T cells in non-severe SARS-CoV-2 infection. TCRdb re-called the 5' RACE reads through MiXCR, storing one row per CDR3 protein. This sample has roughly 90,000 distinct CDR3 sequences, with approximately 15% found just once. Sequencing was done on a sample of whole blood. These receptors were taken from an adult who was a healthcare worker with PCR-confirmed SARS-CoV-2 infection or an uninfected control (not recorded which).

This clonotype was seen at least ten times. The chain recombines TRBV3-1 with TRBJ2-3; D may be TRBD2 (5 bases). The germline gives CDR1 LGHDT, CDR2 YNNKEL (reference sequence). V shed 5 bases and J shed 3 bases, with 15 bases lying between them. This CDR3 has 15 residues. The CDR3 nucleotides read TGTGCCAGCAGCTCACCTCGACGGGGTACAGATACGCAGTATTTT. As protein: CASSSPRRGTDTQYF.

This clonotype was counted a few times. The chain carries TRBV6-1 and TRBJ1-6; D remains unclear. The CDR3 contains 15 residues. V lost 7 bases, J lost 4 bases, and 14 bases lay in between. Germline assignment: CDR1 MNHNS and CDR2 SASEGT. CDR3 bases: TGTGCCAGCACCGTAAACGAGGGTTATAATTCACCCCTCCACTTT. It is translated as CASTVNEGYNSPLHF.

The chain carries TRBV6-1 and TRBJ1-1, with unresolved D. Germline V gene lookup returns CDR1 MNHNS and CDR2 SASEGT. The CDR3 length is 14 residues. Trimming left V 0 bases short and J 8 bases short, with 13 bases between. This CDR3 reads CASSEALGLGEAFF. CDR3 coding DNA: TGTGCCAGCAGTGAAGCCTTAGGGCTGGGGGAAGCTTTCTTT.

Only a few counts were recorded for this clonotype. The CDR3 bases are TGTGCCAGCAGTGCCCTCCGGTCTAGTGGAGCAGATACGCAGTATTTT. Translating it yields CASSALRSSGADTQYF. The chain joins TRBV28 to TRBJ2-3, with D uncertain. Trimming pared 5 bases from V and 4 bases from J, leaving 19 bases between. Looked up from germline, CDR1 is MDHEN and CDR2 is SYDVKM. This CDR3 has 16 residues.

This clonotype showed up just a few times. The J gene is TRBJ2-5, the V gene TRBV20-1; 8 positions match TRBD1. The germline V gene has CDR1 DFQATT and CDR2 SNEGSKA (reference sequence). The V segment lost 5 bases and the J segment 2 bases; nucleotides outside the gene matches: 4. The length of the CDR3 is 13 residues. CDR3 amino acids: CSASGTGQETQYF. In DNA, the CDR3 is TGCAGTGCTTCCGGGACAGGTCAAGAGACCCAGTACTTC.

The chain is built from TRBV10-3 and TRBJ2-7; 9 bases line up with TRBD1. Germline assignment: CDR1 ENHRY and CDR2 SYGVKD. Losses at the gene ends were 3 bases for V and 2 bases for J; bases not matched to a gene: 2. This CDR3 has 14 amino acids. For the CDR3, the DNA is TGTGCCATCAGTGATAGACAGGGGGCCTACGAGCAGTACTTC. This translates into CAISDRQGAYEQYF.

This rearrangement joins TRBV12-3 or TRBV12-4 to TRBJ1-1; weak D call: TRBD1 (6 bases). V lost 0 bases, J lost 4 bases, and 12 bases lay in between. This CDR3 has 15 residues. CDR3 sequence (DNA): TGTGCCAGCAGTTTAGCGGCGGGGGCGCCCACTGAAGCTTTCTTT. It translates to CASSLAAGAPTEAFF.

This clonotype was seen ten or more times. The V gene is TRBV28, the J gene TRBJ2-7, with a possible D match to TRBD1 (5 bases). Deletions cut 1 base from V and 5 bases from J, with 12 bases between. The CDR3 consists of 14 residues. Germline values: CDR1 MDHEN, CDR2 SYDVKM. DNA for the CDR3: TGTGCCAGCAGTTTATCCAGGGAATGGGACGAGCAGTACTTC. Amino acid sequence: CASSLSREWDEQYF. Full variable domain (missing parts from reference TRBV28 and TRBJ2-7): DVKVTQSSRYLVKRTGEKVFLECVQDMDHENMFWYRQDPGLGLRLIYFSYDVKMKEKGDIPEGYSVSREKKERFSLILESASTNQTSMYLCASSLSREWDEQYFGPGTRLTVT.

In this sample, this clonotype turned up many times. The chain has TRBV7-9 and TRBJ2-2; 7 bases agree with TRBD1. The V gene end was trimmed by 1 base and the J gene end by 6 bases; junction bases not matched to a gene: 2. The length of the CDR3 is 14 residues. Germline V CDR1 and CDR2: SEHNR, FQNEAQ (reference sequence). The CDR3 nucleotides read TGTGCCAGCAGCTTAGGACAGGGTGCCGGGGAGCTGTTTTTT. Translation: CASSLGQGAGELFF.

J is TRBJ1-1 and V is TRBV5-1; maybe TRBD1 (5 bases). The ends were cut back, 0 bases at V and 0 bases at J, with 6 bases in the middle. The V gene's germline CDR1 is SGHRS and CDR2 YFSETQ. This CDR3 is built from 14 residues. The CDR3, as DNA: TGCGCCAGCAGCTTGGGACAGATGAACACTGAAGCTTTCTTT. It codes for CASSLGQMNTEAFF. Full variable domain (missing parts from reference TRBV5-1 and TRBJ1-1): KAGVTQTPRYLIKTRGQQVTLSCSPISGHRSVSWYQQTPGQGLQFLFEYFSETQRNKGNFPGRFSGRQFSNSRSEMNVSTLELGDSALYLCASSLGQMNTEAFFGQGTRLTVV.

The sample holds a few counts of this clonotype. The V and J genes are TRBV20-1 and TRBJ1-2; no firm D call. V gave up 3 bases and J gave up 4 bases, with 12 bases separating them. CDR3 length equals 13 residues. Germline CDR1 is DFQATT and CDR2 is SNEGSKA (reference sequence). The CDR3 coding sequence is TGCAGTGCTAGGCCTCCCCGGGGCTATGGCTACACCTTC. It is translated as CSARPPRGYGYTF.

The sample holds many counts of this clonotype. This chain connects TRBV24-1 to TRBJ2-5; TRBD1 is a possible D gene (7 bases). The CDR3 runs to 15 residues. The V and J ends lost 4 bases and 2 bases respectively, with 13 bases between them. Germline V gene data show CDR1 as KGHDR and CDR2 as SFDVKD. CDR3 sequence: CATSDPRDSQETQYF. The CDR3 DNA is TGTGCCACCAGTGACCCGCGGGACAGTCAAGAGACCCAGTACTTC.

This clonotype was counted between two and nine times. The chain carries TRBV27 and TRBJ1-4; the match to TRBD1 covers 8 bases. The V gene's germline CDR1 is MNHEY and CDR2 SMNVEV (reference sequence). The length of the CDR3 is 15 residues. V lost 4 bases, J lost 2 bases, and 3 bases stayed unmatched. The CDR3 DNA reads TGTGCCAGCAGTTCCTGGACAGGGACTAATGAAAAACTGTTTTTT. Translated, it gives CASSSWTGTNEKLFF.

This clonotype was found many times. The CDR3 bases are TGTGCCAGCAGTTCAAGATCCGGGACAGGGCGTTTCGGTACTGAAGCTTTCTTT. Amino acids: CASSSRSGTGRFGTEAFF. The chain recombines TRBV12-3 or TRBV12-4 with TRBJ1-1; 9 nucleotides match TRBD1. This CDR3 contains 18 residues. V trimming: 4 bases; J trimming: 5 bases; junction bases outside the gene matches: 17.

This clonotype was seen at least ten times. The chain recombines TRBV6-2 or TRBV6-3 with TRBJ2-1, with TRBD2 matching over 12 bases. With 4 bases clipped from V and 7 bases from J, the junction kept 5 bases outside the gene matches. The germline V gene encodes CDR1 MNHEY and CDR2 SVGEGT. The CDR3 sequence is 15 residues long. The CDR3 region is CASSSTSGGGNEQFF. The CDR3 DNA follows: TGTGCCAGCAGTTCGACTAGCGGGGGAGGTAATGAGCAGTTCTTC.

The table lists this clonotype with a few counts. The chain joins TRBV7-9 to TRBJ1-1; D call uncertain. The CDR3 has 14 amino acids. V lost 5 bases, J lost 3 bases, and 13 bases lay in between. Germline assignment: CDR1 SEHNR and CDR2 FQNEAQ (reference sequence). In DNA form, the CDR3 reads TGTGCCAGCAGCCCCGGGCAGCAGTACACTGAAGCTTTCTTT. This translates into CASSPGQQYTEAFF.

There are a few counts of this clonotype. The chain joins TRBV24-1 to TRBJ2-5, with D unresolved. The germline V gene encodes CDR1 KGHDR and CDR2 SFDVKD. Trimming took off 3 bases at V and 4 bases at J, with 14 bases between the two ends. This CDR3 has 15 amino acids. The CDR3 sequence: CATSDPVQSLETQYF. CDR3 DNA sequence: TGTGCCACCAGTGATCCCGTCCAAAGCCTAGAGACCCAGTACTTC.

The genes are TRBV12-3 or TRBV12-4 and TRBJ2-2; 13 bases are a match to TRBD2. V dropped 5 bases and J dropped 6; count of bases not matched to a gene: 6. This CDR3 has 16 residues. The CDR3 here is CASSQLAGGPPGELFF. In DNA, the CDR3 is TGTGCCAGCAGTCAACTAGCGGGGGGGCCTCCCGGGGAGCTGTTTTTT.

This clonotype was seen at least ten times. V usage is TRBV18 and J usage is TRBJ2-3; D perhaps matches TRBD2 (5 bases). V lost 0 bases and J lost 8, with 15 bases in between. CDR3 length equals 15 residues. Germline V gene sequence: CDR1 KGHSH, CDR2 LQKENI. The CDR3 loop is CASSPPPGNLRTQYF. The CDR3 bases are TGTGCCAGCTCACCACCCCCGGGAAATTTGCGTACGCAGTATTTT. The full variable domain, in which reference TRBV18 and TRBJ2-3 provide the parts outside the CDR3, is NAGVMQNPRHLVRRRGQEARLRCSPMKGHSHVYWYRQLPEEGLKFMVYLQKENIIDESGMPKERFSAEFPKEGPSILRIQQVVRGDSAAYFCASSPPPGNLRTQYFGPGTRLTVL.

This clonotype was seen more than once but under ten times. The genes are TRBV28 and TRBJ1-2; D unclear. The V end was cut by 7 bases, the J end by 0 bases, with 9 bases between. The CDR3 totals 13 residues. Germline values: CDR1 MDHEN, CDR2 SYDVKM. In nucleotides, the CDR3 is TGTGCCAGCACCATTAATACTAACTATGGCTACACCTTC. It encodes CASTINTNYGYTF.

This clonotype was detected only a few times. The chain uses TRBV11-2 and TRBJ2-5; TRBD2 matches 13 bases. Unmatched junction bases numbered 10, after V lost 1 base and J lost 2 bases. The germline CDR1 and CDR2 sequences are SGHAT and FQNNGV. This CDR3 is built from 19 residues. Written as DNA, the CDR3 is TGTGCCAGCAGCTTAGTAACTAGCGGGGGGGCCCTACCTCAAGAGACCCAGTACTTC. Encoded protein: CASSLVTSGGALPQETQYF.

This clonotype turned up a few times. CDR3 in amino acids: CASSQDSDFAGTSGRQETQYF. In DNA, the CDR3 is TGTGCCAGCAGCCAAGATTCGGATTTTGCGGGGACTAGCGGCCGCCAAGAGACCCAGTACTTC. The V call is TRBV3-2, the J call TRBJ2-5; the table assigns TRBD2, which was not confirmed against the DNA. TRBV3-2 is a listed pseudogene. The CDR3 has 21 amino acids.

This clonotype showed up just a few times. The chain links TRBV19 to TRBJ2-1; 15 bases fit TRBD2. CDR1 LNHDA and CDR2 SQIVND come from the germline V gene (reference sequence). CDR3 length equals 16 residues. With V trimmed by 5 bases and J by 9 bases, 8 bases remained unmatched. CDR3 protein: CASSLGTSGGFGEQFF. Here the CDR3 DNA reads TGTGCCAGTAGTCTCGGGACTAGCGGGGGGTTTGGTGAGCAGTTCTTC.

A few counts support this clonotype. This chain connects TRBV11-2 to TRBJ2-3; D uncertain. CDR3 length: 11 residues. The V end lost 5 bases, the J end lost 5 bases, and 5 bases lay between the germline ends. Germline V CDR1 and CDR2: SGHAT, FQNNGV. The CDR3 coding sequence is TGTGCCAGCAGCCCGAAAGATACGCAGTATTTT. Protein sequence: CASSPKDTQYF. Full variable domain (missing parts from reference TRBV11-2 and TRBJ2-3): EAGVAQSPRYKIIEKRQSVAFWCNPISGHATLYWYQQILGQGPKLLIQFQNNGVVDDSQLPKDRFSAERLKGVDSTLKIQPAKLEDSAVYLCASSPKDTQYFGPGTRLTVL.

This clonotype appeared a few times. The chain couples TRBV7-2 to TRBJ2-7, with D unresolved. Deletions cut 5 bases from V and 0 bases from J, with 11 bases between. The CDR3 runs 14 residues. CDR1 SGHTA and CDR2 FQGNSA come from the germline V gene. Here the CDR3 reads CASSQESHSYEQYF. The CDR3 DNA follows: TGTGCCAGCAGCCAGGAGTCCCACTCCTACGAGCAGTACTTC.

This clonotype was observed many times. This chain links TRBV7-9 with TRBJ2-5; 7 nucleotides match TRBD1. The J segment lost 0 bases and the V segment lost 5 bases, leaving 3 bases of the junction unmatched. Germline-derived CDR1 and CDR2 are SEHNR and FQNEAQ (reference sequence). The CDR3 has 14 residues. CDR3 DNA: TGTGCCAGCAGCCCGGGACAGTACCAAGAGACCCAGTACTTC. Protein: CASSPGQYQETQYF.

This clonotype was observed a handful of times. Written as DNA, the CDR3 is TGTGCCAGCAGGGGGACAGGGGTTGGCACTGAAGCTTTCTTT. It yields the protein CASRGTGVGTEAFF. The chain carries TRBV2 and TRBJ1-1; 10 nucleotides match TRBD1. The trim removed 6 bases at V and 4 bases at J, leaving 5 bases unmatched. Germline values: CDR1 SNHLY, CDR2 FYNNEI. The CDR3 is 14 amino acids. Based on the CDR3 plus reference TRBV2 and TRBJ1-1, the full variable domain is EPEVTQTPSHQVTQMGQEVILRCVPISNHLYFYWYRQILGQKVEFLVSFYNNEISEKSEIFDDQFSVERPDGSNFTLKIRSTKLEDSAMYFCASRGTGVGTEAFFGQGTRLTVV.

This clonotype showed up just a few times. This chain connects TRBV3-1 to TRBJ1-4; D ambiguous. This CDR3 is 15 amino acids long. Per germline, CDR1 LGHDT and CDR2 YNNKEL (reference sequence). V lost 4 bases, J lost 8 bases, and 17 bases lay in between. CDR3 DNA sequence: TGTGCCAGCAGCCCGAGGGCCGGGGTCGGGGAAAAACTGTTTTTT. Translating gives CASSPRAGVGEKLFF.